Listed below are T cell receptor beta chains from one sample, sequenced in a study of blood T cell repertoires in COVID-19. The assay was immunoSEQ multiplex PCR, and TCRdb's table has in-frame clones only and misses some. The repertoire holds some 64,000 clones, with around 82% as singletons. Sequencing was done on a sample of peripheral blood. Receptors originate from a man older than 75 with active or convalescent COVID-19. Both conserved end residues are trimmed from each CDR3. The listing skips clone size in some rows; elsewhere it reads once, few, many or a size class.

V	size	J	CDR3
TRBV18	.	TRBJ2-7	ASSMDSYEQY
TRBV2	once	TRBJ2-2	ASKRTENTGELF
TRBV3-1/TRBV3-2	.	TRBJ2-4	ASSQGRPGTRRVAKNIQY
TRBV7-2	.	TRBJ1-1	ASSLAESVTEAF
TRBV15	.	TRBJ1-3	ATSRTGELGNTIY
TRBV5-4	.	TRBJ2-5	ASSLAGVETQY
TRBV3-1/TRBV3-2	.	TRBJ1-5	ASSPGGGAGQPQH
TRBV6-1	.	TRBJ2-3	ASSERGRAADTQY
TRBV6-2/TRBV6-3	.	TRBJ2-7	ASRPSGGSGEQY
TRBV5-8	.	TRBJ1-2	ASSERPGHGYT
TRBV6-2/TRBV6-3	.	TRBJ1-6	ASSDLQGASYNSPLH
TRBV7-9	few	TRBJ2-5	ASSFGYQETQY
TRBV19	.	TRBJ1-6	ASSIGWGVNSPLH
TRBV7-6	.	TRBJ2-5	ASSDLTSGGETQY
TRBV3-1/TRBV3-2	.	TRBJ2-7	ASSQEYLGGTPYEQY
TRBV4-3	.	TRBJ2-5	ASSQDTSVAETQY
TRBV5-1	.	TRBJ1-2	ASSLNPTTGGDGYT
TRBV7-2	.	TRBJ2-2	ASSSQGSNTGELF
TRBV7-6	few	TRBJ1-3	ASSRPGQGFGNTIY
TRBV6-6	.	TRBJ2-6	ASSYESFSGANVLT
TRBV9	few	TRBJ1-5	ASSLTGGNQPQH
TRBV2	.	TRBJ2-3	ASSTGTGGLTDTQY
TRBV7-8	.	TRBJ2-2	ASSLDSPINTGELF
TRBV27	.	TRBJ1-2	ASSFGRGNYGYT
TRBV19	.	TRBJ1-5	ASSINRDRGNQPQH